This entry lists 7 T cell receptor beta chains sequenced from one sample in a study of early T cells in non-severe SARS-CoV-2 infection. A single record per CDR3 protein comes from TCRdb applying MiXCR to the 5' RACE reads. This table has 55,000 to 70,000 distinct CDR3 sequences, more than 4% appearing once. The source material was whole blood. The origin of the receptors is an adult who was a healthcare worker with PCR-confirmed SARS-CoV-2 infection or an uninfected control (not recorded which).

This clonotype was observed a handful of times. V usage is TRBV5-1 and J usage is TRBJ2-7; possibly TRBD1 for D (6 bases). This CDR3 is built from 15 residues. Germline CDR1 is SGHRS and CDR2 is YFSETQ. V was pared by 2 bases and J by 4 bases, with 16 bases between. The CDR3 protein is CASSLETGLGYEQYF. In DNA form, the CDR3 reads TGCGCCAGCAGCTTAGAAACAGGGTTAGGGTACGAGCAGTACTTC.

This clonotype has only a few counts. The chain carries TRBV6-5 and TRBJ1-6; D unclear. CDR1 and CDR2 from the germline V gene are MNHEY and SVGAGI. Trimming shortened V by 7 bases and J by 7 bases, and 17 bases separated the two germline ends. This CDR3 has 15 residues. The CDR3 sequence is CASTRTFPLNSPLHF. In DNA, the CDR3 is TGTGCCAGCACCAGGACCTTCCCACTAAATTCACCCCTCCACTTT.

This clonotype has a count of ten or more. The CDR3: CASSRRAGANTGELFF. The CDR3 bases are TGTGCCAGCAGCCGACGAGCGGGAGCGAACACCGGGGAGCTGTTTTTT. This rearrangement joins TRBV9 to TRBJ2-2; 8 bases map to TRBD2. The trim removed 4 bases at V and 0 bases at J, leaving 5 bases unmatched. The germline gives CDR1 SGDLS, CDR2 YYNGEE. This CDR3 has 16 residues.

This clonotype was recorded many times. The genes are TRBV5-5 and TRBJ1-1; weak D call: TRBD1 (5 bases). Germline CDR1 and CDR2: SGHKS and YYEKEE (reference sequence). The CDR3 has 15 amino acids. V was pared by 0 bases and J by 10 bases, with 19 bases between. CDR3 protein: CASSLVWDSRGGAFF. DNA for the CDR3: TGTGCCAGCAGCTTGGTCTGGGACTCCCGCGGTGGAGCTTTCTTT.

This clonotype was picked up many times. The V and J genes are TRBV10-3 and TRBJ1-5; no firm D call. Germline CDR1 is ENHRY and CDR2 is SYGVKD. V was shortened by 5 bases and J by 3 bases, with 11 bases between the two germline ends. This CDR3 has 14 amino acids. The CDR3 region has the DNA TGTGCCATCAGTCTCAATAAAAACAATCAGCCCCAGCATTTT. Protein: CAISLNKNNQPQHF.

The table lists this clonotype with many counts. V gene TRBV10-2 combines with J gene TRBJ2-1, with 15 bases lining up with TRBD2. CDR1 WSHSY and CDR2 SAAADI come from the germline V gene. The CDR3 extends over 17 amino acids. After removal of 5 bases from V and 8 bases from J, the junction contained 10 bases not matched to a gene. This chain's CDR3 is CASSFGLAGGSMDEQFF. DNA for the CDR3: TGCGCCAGCAGTTTCGGACTAGCGGGGGGGTCCATGGATGAGCAGTTCTTC.

This clonotype was found many times. This chain joins TRBV11-2 and TRBJ2-7, with D possibly being TRBD1 (6 bases). V dropped 5 bases and J dropped 0 bases, with 14 bases sitting between them. The CDR3 is made up of 15 amino acids. Looked up from germline, CDR1 is SGHAT and CDR2 is FQNNGV. This CDR3 reads CASSLYDRYSYEQYF. The CDR3 DNA is TGTGCCAGCAGCCTTTACGACAGGTACTCCTACGAGCAGTACTTC.